This is a list of T cell receptor beta chains from one sample in a study of control samples from healthy donors and cancer patients. Produced via immunoSEQ multiplex PCR; TCRdb's table is partial and in-frame only. The sample carries tens of thousands of clones, about 89% recorded once. Material for sequencing was PBMCs. These receptors all stem from an older woman with lung cancer. Both conserved end residues are trimmed from each CDR3. Size values are once, few and many counts, or a class for expanded clones, and some rows have none.

>TRBJ1-2|TRBV2|.
ASSEQTGLGGYT
>TRBJ2-3|TRBV5-1|.
ASSLWGSDPGNTQY
>TRBJ2-1|TRBV29-1|.
SVEDLPIWF
>TRBJ2-5|TRBV6-2/TRBV6-3|.
ASSSTRGARETQY
>TRBJ2-1|TRBV7-2|.
ASSLIGAYNEQF
>TRBJ1-1|TRBV11-1|once
ASSLQQGNTEAF
>TRBJ2-7|TRBV11-2|.
ASSFAGTGAIEQY
>TRBJ1-1|TRBV19|.
ASRGQGYPEAF
>TRBJ2-2|TRBV5-4|.
ASSLPSGRGTGELF
>TRBJ2-1|TRBV7-2|.
ASSLDRGTYNEQF
>TRBJ1-5|TRBV7-8|.
ASSLLPQYSSNQPQH
>TRBJ1-1|TRBV6-6|.
ASRYGQGNTEAF
>TRBJ1-5|TRBV4-1|.
ASSLEGEGALANQPQH
>TRBJ2-3|TRBV7-8|.
ASRKAGATTDTQY
>TRBJ2-3|TRBV7-9|.
ASSFQSGGTDTQY
>TRBJ1-1|TRBV5-1|.
ASSSLDRNTEAF
>TRBJ2-1|TRBV2|.
ASSAGSFPREQF
>TRBJ2-7|TRBV3-1/TRBV3-2|once
ASSHWYPFVLDEQY
>TRBJ1-1|TRBV28|few
ATRQWGEKNTEAF
>TRBJ2-7|TRBV29-1|.
SVMDSPFHYEQY
>TRBJ2-7|TRBV28|.
ASTSGTAGEQY
>TRBJ2-7|TRBV4-1|once
ASSRTVGTGTSRGEQY
>TRBJ1-2|TRBV6-5|few
ASSYPGGGLHGYT
>TRBJ1-4|TRBV5-1|.
ASSLQGIGNEKLF
>TRBJ1-6|TRBV5-1|once
ASSLEQADSPLH
>TRBJ1-2|TRBV7-9|.
ASTPLDRGYT
>TRBJ1-5|TRBV5-6|.
ASSDGQNNQPQH
>TRBJ1-2|TRBV11-1|once
ASSPGQLGYGYT
>TRBJ2-1|TRBV4-2|.
ASSPSRVSYNEQF
>TRBJ2-3|TRBV2|.
ASRNTDTQY
>TRBJ1-4|TRBV10-3|few
AISAQGGSNEKLF
>TRBJ2-1|TRBV9|.
ASSPSGTSYNEQF
>TRBJ2-1|TRBV27|.
ASSTGTGRYNEQF
>TRBJ1-2|TRBV5-1|.
ASSLGGQAPGGYT
>TRBJ1-5|TRBV4-1|.
ASSPGPGANQPQH
>TRBJ2-7|TRBV6-5|.
ASSSTLGGGLYEQY
>TRBJ1-4|TRBV14|.
ASSPTGGLANEKLF
>TRBJ1-2|TRBV6-5|.
ASSNWDSNYGYT
>TRBJ1-2|TRBV10-2|.
ASSVQGDYGYT
>TRBJ2-1|TRBV2|once
ASSGHYEQF
>TRBJ1-2|TRBV5-1|.
ASSFDRGQDGYT